The T cell receptor (beta chain) described here comes from a study of shared clonotypes between healthy human individuals. Study overall: Aged between 18 and 49, the donors were a couple of women and three men. CD4 naive and CD4 memory each took three plates per donor, while CD8 naive took two and CD8 memory one.

Profiling relied on immunoSEQ multiplex PCR, and the TCRdb table lists in-frame clones only, not all of them. The sample yields some 1.5 million clones, 95% to 99% seen once. This clone appeared once. The CDR3 length is 16 residues. After removal of 2 bases from V and 8 bases from J, the junction contained 8 bases not matched to a gene. The germline gives CDR1 SGHNT, CDR2 YYREEE (reference sequence). There were no recent acute infections or vaccinations among the donors, who were healthy HIV-negative adults. The donor cohort consisted entirely of Caucasian adults residing in Nashville, Tennessee. The source material was naive CD4+ T cells sorted from blood. The subset here: CD45RA+ positively selected. The receptor was isolated from a young man in good health. This chain connects TRBV5-4 to TRBJ2-1, with 12 bases lining up with TRBD2. The CDR3 coding sequence is TGTGCCAGCAGCTTAGCGACTAGCGGGAGTCAGTATGAGCAGTTCTTC. The encoded protein is CASSLATSGSQYEQFF.